These T cell receptor beta chains were read from a single sample in a study of blood T cell repertoires in COVID-19. Assay used: immunoSEQ multiplex PCR; TCRdb lists only in-frame clones, some missing. This sample carries under 450,000 clones, approximately 77% of them seen once, and the ten largest clones take under 1.2%. Sequencing used peripheral blood. The receptors originated from a human donor with acute or convalescent COVID-19. The donor label of this sample is uncertain. The CDR3 runs from the conserved cysteine through the conserved F or W. The order of the fields is D gene, V gene, CDR3 protein. The D gene is left open where the match is weak.

TRBD1 TRBV5-1 CASSLAGTGTGEQYF
. TRBV7-8 CASSPGNSDGTDTQYF
TRBD2 TRBV6-2/TRBV6-3 CASSYKIGLADSTDTQYF
. TRBV30 CASKERGRSEKLFF
TRBD2 TRBV5-1 CASSLTSGGRTDTQYF
. TRBV2 CASSEAPHSGIGNTQYF
. TRBV18 CASSPLTVDTEAFF
TRBD2 TRBV28 CASSSPTSGNYEQYF
TRBD1 TRBV10-3 CAISGLGPTGEGFFSYGYTF
TRBD1 TRBV4-1 CASRSTGNERSQHF
. TRBV14 CASSQDQGWGSPLHF
. TRBV12-5 CASGLQTGINEKLFF
TRBD2 TRBV7-2 CASSTRGLAGGVEQFF
. TRBV5-8 CASSLGLGVTEAFF
TRBD1 TRBV6-2/TRBV6-3 CASSRFSGTAANTEAFF
. TRBV23-1 CASSQIPGQTLTNYGYTF
TRBD2 TRBV7-6 CASSLFGGGRAYNEQFF
TRBD1 TRBV28 CASTPSGGRNQPQHF
. TRBV19 CASTPDVSGDQPQHF
. TRBV28 CASSGRAEKGGSNQPQHF
TRBD2 TRBV30 CAWSPALAGGERYEQYF
TRBD1 TRBV15 CATSRVPGTGISEQFF